This entry concerns a single TCR beta chain. As yet, its antigen is unknown. The data belong to a study of chemoradiotherapy in HPV16-positive cancers. Study-level background: Two HPV16-positive patients' cells yielded candidate HPV-specific clones and common motifs. Study-wide results and caveats: During treatment, candidate HPV-specific clones and E7-related motifs expanded in tumor.

Profiling relied on immunoSEQ multiplex PCR, and the TCRdb table lists in-frame clones only, not all of them. Among 1,500 to 2,000 clones listed, 82% were seen once. Trimming removed 6 bases at V and 7 bases at J, with 19 bases between. This CDR3 has 15 amino acids. Germline CDR1 and CDR2: MNHNS and SASEGT. Repeated repertoire sampling spanned the course of chemoradiotherapy. This sequence joins TRBV6-1 and TRBJ1-5; D gene unclear. This specimen was tumor tissue, taken from a patient who underwent chemoradiotherapy. The TCR comes from a human donor with HPV-associated anogenital cancer. This chain's CDR3 is CASRRVVAVGQPQHF. The CDR3 DNA sequence: TGTGCCAGCAGGAGGGTTGTGGCGGTCGGGCAGCCCCAGCATTTT.